The rows below give T cell receptor beta chains drawn from one sample of a study of shared clonotypes between healthy human individuals. The data were produced by immunoSEQ multiplex PCR, yet TCRdb's version contains in-frame clones alone and is incomplete. The top ten hold about 1.8% of the sample, which has 600,000 to 750,000 clones, roughly 78% seen once. The sequencing input was memory CD4+ T cells sorted from blood. The receptors come from a woman between 25 and 40 years old in good health. Each CDR3 is given with its conserved first and last residue. The D gene is left open where the match is weak. Not all rows give a size; the values are once, few, many and, for expanded clones, a class.

j_call,d_call,v_call,clone_size,cdr3_aa,cdr3_nt
TRBJ2-7,-,TRBV2,-,CASRAPSRAGQYF,TGTGCCAGCAGGGCTCCTTCCAGGGCCGGGCAGTACTTC
TRBJ2-1,TRBD2,TRBV6-6,-,CASTGGTSGRREQFF,TGTGCCAGCACCGGCGGGACTAGCGGGAGGAGGGAGCAGTTCTTC
TRBJ1-1,-,TRBV2,-,CASSWESMNTEAFF,TGTGCCAGCAGTTGGGAGAGCATGAACACTGAAGCTTTCTTT
TRBJ2-4,TRBD1,TRBV18,many,CASSNTGGLNIQYF,TGTGCCAGCTCAAATACAGGGGGCCTAAACATTCAGTACTTC
TRBJ1-2,TRBD1,TRBV18,-,CASSRTGDDYGYTF,TGTGCCAGCTCACGGACAGGGGATGACTATGGCTACACCTTC
TRBJ1-4,-,TRBV28,few,CASSKQWYEKLFF,TGTGCCAGCAGCAAACAGTGGTATGAAAAACTGTTTTTT
TRBJ2-2,TRBD2,TRBV27,-,CASSPRISGSGAGELFF,TGTGCCAGCAGTCCCCGAATTAGCGGGAGTGGGGCCGGGGAGCTGTTTTTT
TRBJ2-2,-,TRBV5-1,few,CASSPGTTTGELFF,TGCGCCAGCAGCCCTGGCACTACCACCGGGGAGCTGTTTTTT
TRBJ1-1,-,TRBV18,-,CASSLQDDTEAFF,TGTGCCAGCTCACTACAGGATGACACTGAAGCTTTCTTT
TRBJ2-1,-,TRBV7-8,-,CASSLAGNYNEQFF,TGTGCCAGCAGCTTGGCCGGGAACTACAATGAGCAGTTCTTC
TRBJ2-3,TRBD2,TRBV2,-,CASNLAVPTDTQYF,TGTGCCAGCAATCTAGCGGTTCCCACAGATACGCAGTATTTT
TRBJ2-7,TRBD2,TRBV5-1,once,CASSDSGSVHEQYF,TGCGCCAGCAGTGATAGCGGGAGTGTCCACGAGCAGTACTTC
TRBJ2-7,TRBD2,TRBV30,-,CAWFPPGLAGEGRWVEQYF,TGTGCCTGGTTTCCCCCGGGACTAGCGGGAGAGGGGCGATGGGTCGAGCAGTACTTC
TRBJ2-5,-,TRBV14,-,CASSRREFQETQYF,TGTGCCAGCAGTCGACGGGAGTTCCAAGAGACCCAGTACTTC
TRBJ1-5,-,TRBV6-5,-,CASSLGRGRDQPQHF,TGTGCCAGCAGCCTTGGGAGGGGGAGGGATCAGCCCCAGCATTTT
TRBJ1-3,TRBD1,TRBV28,-,CASGKQGTGTIYF,TGTGCCAGCGGGAAACAGGGGACGGGCACCATATATTTT
TRBJ1-5,TRBD1,TRBV9,-,CASSEGTGGLGQPQHF,TGTGCCAGCAGCGAGGGGACAGGGGGCTTAGGTCAGCCCCAGCATTTT
TRBJ2-2,-,TRBV29-1,-,CSVAPVTGELFF,TGCAGCGTGGCCCCGGTCACCGGGGAGCTGTTTTTT
TRBJ1-4,TRBD1,TRBV5-1,-,CASSLADRDRQKLFF,TGCGCCAGCAGCTTGGCGGACCGGGACAGACAAAAACTGTTTTTT
TRBJ2-6,-,TRBV28,few,CASRTGEAGANVLTF,TGTGCCAGCAGGACTGGTGAGGCTGGGGCCAACGTCCTGACTTTC
TRBJ1-4,-,TRBV27,-,CASSLRGGKGEKLFF,TGTGCCAGCAGCTTACGGGGGGGAAAGGGCGAAAAACTGTTTTTT
TRBJ1-5,-,TRBV19,-,CASRGQPQHF,TGTGCCAGTAGAGGGCAGCCCCAGCATTTT
TRBJ1-5,TRBD1,TRBV6-5,-,CASCRDRVSSQPQHF,TGTGCCAGCTGCCGAGACAGGGTCAGCAGTCAGCCCCAGCATTTT
TRBJ2-5,-,TRBV21-1,few,CASSKGVRSTQYF,TGTGCCAGCAGCAAAGGGGTACGGTCGACCCAGTACTTC
TRBJ2-1,TRBD2,TRBV6-5,-,CASSYASGIYNEQFF,TGTGCCAGCAGTTACGCTAGCGGGATTTACAATGAGCAGTTCTTC
TRBJ2-2,TRBD2,TRBV11-2,few,CASSLAIAGVELFF,TGTGCCAGCAGCTTAGCGATAGCGGGAGTGGAGCTGTTTTTT
TRBJ2-1,TRBD2,TRBV7-2,-,CASRVAGGPREQFF,TGTGCCAGCAGAGTAGCGGGAGGGCCCAGGGAGCAGTTCTTC
TRBJ1-1,-,TRBV21-1,-,CASSLVGANTEAFF,TGTGCCAGCAGCTTGGTCGGGGCGAACACTGAAGCTTTCTTT
TRBJ1-1,-,TRBV10-1,-,CASRGNTEAFF,TGCGCCAGCAGGGGGAACACTGAAGCTTTCTTT
TRBJ2-3,TRBD2,TRBV10-3,-,CAMGEGLAGTDTQYF,TGTGCCATGGGAGAAGGACTAGCGGGGACGGATACGCAGTATTTT
TRBJ1-4,-,TRBV7-1,-,CASSSDKVWEKLFF,TGTGCCAGCAGCTCGGACAAAGTCTGGGAAAAACTGTTTTTT
TRBJ2-3,-,TRBV19,-,CASSKGYINTDTQYF,TGTGCCAGTAGTAAGGGATACATAAACACAGATACGCAGTATTTT
TRBJ2-7,-,TRBV7-9,many,CASSSDTGYEQYF,TGTGCCAGCAGCTCAGACACGGGCTACGAGCAGTACTTC
TRBJ2-2,TRBD1,TRBV7-9,-,CASSPGGQGNTGELFF,TGTGCCAGCAGCCCGGGCGGACAGGGGAACACCGGGGAGCTGTTTTTT
TRBJ2-7,-,TRBV27,-,CASRQPGTGAYEQYF,TGTGCCAGCAGACAACCCGGGACGGGAGCCTACGAGCAGTACTTC
TRBJ2-7,-,TRBV7-2,-,CASTQSAVADSYEQYF,TGTGCCAGCACCCAGAGCGCCGTAGCGGACAGCTACGAGCAGTACTTC
TRBJ2-1,TRBD2,TRBV18,-,CASSPRTSASNEQFF,TGTGCCAGCTCACCAAGGACTAGCGCCTCCAATGAGCAGTTCTTC
TRBJ2-5,-,TRBV14,-,CASSHPNRETQYF,TGTGCCAGCAGCCACCCAAACAGGGAGACCCAGTACTTC
TRBJ2-5,TRBD2,TRBV19,-,CASSAVGAGVSETQYF,TGTGCCAGTAGTGCAGTAGGAGCGGGAGTGTCAGAGACCCAGTACTTC
TRBJ2-5,TRBD1,TRBV28,-,CASQTERQGVWETQYF,TGTGCCAGCCAGACTGAGAGGCAGGGGGTTTGGGAGACCCAGTACTTC
TRBJ1-4,TRBD1,TRBV7-8,few,CASSLGAGTARATNEKLFF,TGTGCCAGCAGCTTAGGGGCGGGGACAGCCCGTGCAACTAATGAAAAACTGTTTTTT
TRBJ1-4,-,TRBV5-1,-,CASRRGGRDFNEKLFF,TGCGCCAGCAGACGTGGAGGCCGGGATTTCAATGAAAAACTGTTTTTT
TRBJ2-7,-,TRBV5-1,-,CASTAGTDLGEQYF,TGCGCCAGCACCGCCGGGACCGACCTAGGGGAGCAGTACTTC
TRBJ2-3,TRBD2,TRBV10-3,-,CAIKGSSGGTDTQYF,TGTGCCATCAAGGGTAGCAGCGGGGGCACAGATACGCAGTATTTT
TRBJ1-2,-,TRBV7-9,-,CASSPGTFKYGYTF,TGTGCCAGCAGCCCCGGGACGTTTAAATATGGCTACACCTTC
TRBJ2-3,-,TRBV4-1,-,CASSQAHGLGTDTQYF,TGCGCCAGCAGCCAAGCCCATGGATTAGGCACAGATACGCAGTATTTT
TRBJ2-7,-,TRBV2,-,CASSVGLAEQYF,TGTGCCAGCAGTGTCGGGTTAGCGGAGCAGTACTTC
TRBJ2-7,-,TRBV28,-,CASGSPGAGSYEQYF,TGTGCCAGCGGATCCCCCGGAGCCGGTTCTTACGAGCAGTACTTC
TRBJ2-7,-,TRBV5-4,many,CASSLEPGLREQYF,TGTGCCAGCAGCTTAGAACCAGGTTTGCGTGAGCAGTACTTC
TRBJ2-2,-,TRBV7-3,-,CASSLNGAANTGELFF,TGTGCCAGCAGCTTAAACGGGGCCGCGAACACCGGGGAGCTGTTTTTT
TRBJ2-7,-,TRBV30,-,CAWSGDFPYEQYF,TGTGCCTGGAGTGGGGACTTCCCCTACGAGCAGTACTTC
TRBJ2-7,-,TRBV5-1,-,CASSLSYGDISYEQYF,TGCGCCAGCAGCTTAAGTTATGGAGACATCTCCTACGAGCAGTACTTC